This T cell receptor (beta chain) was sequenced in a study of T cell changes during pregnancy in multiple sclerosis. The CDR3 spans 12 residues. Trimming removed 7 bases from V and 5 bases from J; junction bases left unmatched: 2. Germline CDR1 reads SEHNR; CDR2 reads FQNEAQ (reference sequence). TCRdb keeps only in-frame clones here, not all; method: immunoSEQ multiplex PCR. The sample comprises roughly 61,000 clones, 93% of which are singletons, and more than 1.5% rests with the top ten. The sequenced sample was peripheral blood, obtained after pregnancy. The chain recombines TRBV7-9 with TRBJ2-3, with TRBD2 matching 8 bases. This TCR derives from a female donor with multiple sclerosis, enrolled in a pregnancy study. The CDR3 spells CASMREVDTQYF. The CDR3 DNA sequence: TGTGCCAGCATGCGGGAGGTAGATACGCAGTATTTT.